The next 7 T cell receptor beta chains were all read from a single sample in a study of graft-versus-host responses after intestinal transplantation. Here immunoSEQ multiplex PCR was the method, and the copy in TCRdb shows in-frame clones only, minus some. This sample yields 15,000 to 20,000 clones, of which about two fifths are seen a single time; 3.5% to 4.5% belongs to the top ten. Investigators plated roughly 200,000 CFSE-labeled responder cells together with roughly 200,000 irradiated stimulator cells labeled with violet dye. The sample in question was alloreactive CD8+ T cells from a mixed lymphocyte reaction culture, obtained before intestinal transplant. Documented subset: CFSE-low proliferating T cells sorted from roughly 6-day pre-transplant mixed lymphocyte reaction (GvH or HvG direction). These receptor sequences come from a human patient who received an intestinal transplant.

The V gene is TRBV27, the J gene TRBJ1-5; D is uncertain. V dropped 1 base and J dropped 4 bases, with 11 bases sitting between them. This CDR3 comprises 15 residues. Germline CDR1 reads MNHEY; CDR2 reads SMNVEV (reference sequence). The CDR3 bases are TGTGCCAGCAGTTTATATTCCGGATCGAATCAGCCCCAGCATTTT. This sequence encodes CASSLYSGSNQPQHF.

This clone came up a few times. The J gene is TRBJ2-1, the V gene TRBV6-1; D might be TRBD2 (6 bases). The CDR3 is 13 amino acids. Germline assignment: CDR1 MNHNS and CDR2 SASEGT. V lost 6 bases and J lost 3, with 9 bases in between. The CDR3: CASRLAVYNEQFF. The CDR3 DNA reads as TGTGCCAGCAGGTTAGCGGTCTACAATGAGCAGTTCTTC.

This clone was detected a few times. The V gene is TRBV7-1, the J gene TRBJ2-7; 7 nucleotides align to TRBD1. TRBV7-1 is placed among ORFs of uncertain function. J gave up 4 bases and V 4 bases, and 4 bases lay outside the gene matches. The CDR3 runs 13 residues. The CDR3 nucleotides are TGTGCCAGCAGCTTCTCGACAGGGTACGAGCAGTACTTC. It specifies CASSFSTGYEQYF.

The chain joins TRBV19 to TRBJ1-5, with TRBD1 matching 9 bases. CDR3 length: 19 amino acids. V was pared by 4 bases and J by 0 bases, with 13 bases of the junction left unmatched. CDR1 LNHDA and CDR2 SQIVND come from the germline V gene (reference sequence). The CDR3 DNA follows: TGTGCCAGTAGTACCCGAGGACAGGGGTGGGGGTATAGCAATCAGCCCCAGCATTTT. Amino acids: CASSTRGQGWGYSNQPQHF.

The CDR3 DNA follows: TGTGCAAGTCGCTTCGGGATGAATTTAAATGCGGGCTACACCTTC. As protein: CASRFGMNLNAGYTF. The chain recombines TRBV12-2 with TRBJ1-2. TRBV12-2 is given as a pseudogene. The CDR3 has 15 amino acids.

This clone was seen a handful of times. The V and J genes are TRBV5-1 and TRBJ1-1, with D maybe TRBD1 (6 bases). CDR1 SGHRS and CDR2 YFSETQ come from the germline V gene. V lost 4 bases, J lost 4 bases, and 17 bases lay in between. This CDR3 has 15 residues. The CDR3 spells CASSKRQVRSTEAFF. CDR3 bases: TGCGCCAGCAGCAAAAGACAGGTCCGGAGCACTGAAGCTTTCTTT.

This sequence joins TRBV9 and TRBJ2-6, with 9 bases identical to TRBD2. The germline V gene has CDR1 SGDLS and CDR2 YYNGEE. CDR3 length equals 19 residues. Trimming cost V 0 bases and J 0 bases; bases outside gene matches: 7. The CDR3, as DNA: TGTGCCAGCAGCGTAGTAGAGCGGGAGGCCCACTCTGGGGCCAACGTCCTGACTTTC. Translated, it gives CASSVVEREAHSGANVLTF. The full variable domain, rest sourced from reference TRBV9 and TRBJ2-6, is DSGVTQTPKHLITATGQRVTLRCSPRSGDLSVYWYQQSLDQGLQFLIQYYNGEERAKGNILERFSAQQFPDLHSELNLSSLELGDSALYFCASSVVEREAHSGANVLTFGAGSRLTVL.